The clone carrying this T cell receptor (beta chain) has a count of ten or more. The CDR3 is made up of 14 amino acids. Germline CDR1 reads SGHTA; CDR2 reads FQGNSA. With 4 bases removed from V and 3 bases from J, the gap between germline ends came to 13 bases. This specimen belongs to a study of T-cell reconstitution after alpha-beta-depleted transplantation in children. Researchers prepared the TCRbeta library using unique molecular identifiers, the study reports. TCRdb processed the PCR reads anew with MiXCR; each CDR3 protein has one entry. Of about 240,000 distinct CDR3 sequences listed, roughly 23% are singletons.

The specimen was PBMCs, collected before TCRalphabeta/CD19-depleted stem cell transplant. The TCR originated in a girl aged 2-10 years with Fanconi anemia, due to receive a stem cell transplant. The chain carries TRBV7-2 and TRBJ2-7, with a possible D match to TRBD1 (6 bases). CDR3 DNA sequence: TGTGCCAGCAGCTCGAACAGGGTTGACTACGAGCAGTACTTC. Translated: CASSSNRVDYEQYF.